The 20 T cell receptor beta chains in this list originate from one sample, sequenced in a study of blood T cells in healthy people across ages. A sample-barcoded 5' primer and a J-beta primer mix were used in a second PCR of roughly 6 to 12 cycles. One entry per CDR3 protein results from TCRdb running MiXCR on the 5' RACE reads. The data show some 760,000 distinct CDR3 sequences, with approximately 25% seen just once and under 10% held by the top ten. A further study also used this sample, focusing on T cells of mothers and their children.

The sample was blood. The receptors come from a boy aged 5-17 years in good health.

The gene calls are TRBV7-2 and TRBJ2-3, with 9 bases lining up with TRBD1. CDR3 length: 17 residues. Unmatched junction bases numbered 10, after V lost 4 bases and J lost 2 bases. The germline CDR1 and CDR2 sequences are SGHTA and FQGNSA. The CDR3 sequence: CASSWWTGDPITDTQYF. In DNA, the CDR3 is TGTGCCAGCAGCTGGTGGACAGGGGACCCAATCACAGATACGCAGTATTTT.

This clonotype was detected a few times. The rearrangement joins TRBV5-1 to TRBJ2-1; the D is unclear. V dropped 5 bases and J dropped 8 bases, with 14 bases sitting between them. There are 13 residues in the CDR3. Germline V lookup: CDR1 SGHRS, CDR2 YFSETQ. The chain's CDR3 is CASRLAERDEQFF. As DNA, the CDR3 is TGCGCCAGCAGGCTTGCAGAACGCGATGAGCAGTTCTTC.

CDR3 in DNA: TGCAGCGTTGAAGATCTGGGCAGCGGGAGCTCCTACGAGCAGTACTTC. Protein product: CSVEDLGSGSSYEQYF. V usage is TRBV29-1 and J usage is TRBJ2-5; 8 bases are a match to TRBD2. The DNA end lines up better with TRBJ2-7; the J call may be wrong. Germline CDR1 and CDR2: SQVTM and ANQGSEA. The CDR3 sequence is 16 residues long.

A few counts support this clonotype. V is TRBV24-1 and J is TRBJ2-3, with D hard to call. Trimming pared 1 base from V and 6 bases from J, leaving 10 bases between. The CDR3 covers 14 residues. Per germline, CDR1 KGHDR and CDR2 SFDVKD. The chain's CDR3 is CATSDFPPPDTQYF. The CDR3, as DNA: TGTGCCACCAGTGATTTCCCCCCCCCGGATACGCAGTATTTT.

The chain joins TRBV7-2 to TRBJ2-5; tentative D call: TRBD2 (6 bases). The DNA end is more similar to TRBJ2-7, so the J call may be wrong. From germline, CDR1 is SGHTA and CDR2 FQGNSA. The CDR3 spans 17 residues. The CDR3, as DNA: TGTGCCAGCAGCTTATCACCTGCGGGACTGATATCCTACGAGCAGTACTTC. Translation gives CASSLSPAGLISYEQYF.

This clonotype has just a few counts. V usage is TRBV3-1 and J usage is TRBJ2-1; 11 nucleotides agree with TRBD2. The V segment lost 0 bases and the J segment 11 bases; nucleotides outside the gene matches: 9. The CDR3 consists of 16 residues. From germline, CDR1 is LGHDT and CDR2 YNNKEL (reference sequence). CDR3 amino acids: CASSQEPGLADRKQFF. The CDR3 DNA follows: TGTGCCAGCAGCCAAGAGCCGGGACTAGCGGACCGTAAGCAGTTCTTC.

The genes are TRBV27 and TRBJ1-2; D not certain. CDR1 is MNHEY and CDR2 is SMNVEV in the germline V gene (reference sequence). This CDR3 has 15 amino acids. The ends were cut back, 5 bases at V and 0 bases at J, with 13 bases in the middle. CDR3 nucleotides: TGTGCCAGCAGTACCTTTGAGAGTACTAACTATGGCTACACCTTC. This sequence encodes CASSTFESTNYGYTF.

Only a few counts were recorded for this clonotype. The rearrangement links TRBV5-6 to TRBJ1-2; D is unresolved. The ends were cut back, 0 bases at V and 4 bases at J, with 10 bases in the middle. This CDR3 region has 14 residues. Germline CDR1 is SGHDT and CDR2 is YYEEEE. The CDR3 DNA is TGTGCCAGCAGCTTGGGTGCAGAACTCTATGGCTACACCTTC. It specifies CASSLGAELYGYTF.

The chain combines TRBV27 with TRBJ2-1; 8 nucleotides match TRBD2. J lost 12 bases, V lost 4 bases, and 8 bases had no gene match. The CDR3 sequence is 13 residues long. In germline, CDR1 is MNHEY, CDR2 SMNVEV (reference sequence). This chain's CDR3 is CASSYREGSGQFF. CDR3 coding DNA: TGTGCCAGCAGTTACCGGGAGGGCTCGGGGCAGTTCTTC.

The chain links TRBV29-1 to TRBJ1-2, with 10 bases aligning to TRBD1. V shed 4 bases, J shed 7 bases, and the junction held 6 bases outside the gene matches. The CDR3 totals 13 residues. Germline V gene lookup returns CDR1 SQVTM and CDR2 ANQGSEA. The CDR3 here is CSVADRGPCGYTF. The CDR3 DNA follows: TGCAGCGTTGCCGACAGGGGGCCATGTGGCTACACCTTC. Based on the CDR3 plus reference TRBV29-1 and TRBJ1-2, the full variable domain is SAVISQKPSRDICQRGTSLTIQCQVDSQVTMMFWYRQQPGQSLTLIATANQGSEATYESGFVIDKFPISRPNLTFSTLTVSNMSPEDSSIYLCSVADRGPCGYTFGSGTRLTVV.

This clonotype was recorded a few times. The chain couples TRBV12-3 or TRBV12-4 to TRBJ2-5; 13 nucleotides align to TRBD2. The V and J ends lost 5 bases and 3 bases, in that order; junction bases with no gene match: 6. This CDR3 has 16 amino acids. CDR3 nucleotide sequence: TGTGCCAGCAGTCCGGGACTAGCGGGACCAGAAGAGACCCAGTACTTC. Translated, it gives CASSPGLAGPEETQYF.

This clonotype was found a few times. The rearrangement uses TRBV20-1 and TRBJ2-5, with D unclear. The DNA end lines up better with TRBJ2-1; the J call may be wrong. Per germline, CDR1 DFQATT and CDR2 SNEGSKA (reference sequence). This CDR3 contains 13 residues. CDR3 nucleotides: TGCAGTGCTAGTCCCCGGCGGTACGGCGAGCAGTTCTTC. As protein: CSASPRRYGEQFF.

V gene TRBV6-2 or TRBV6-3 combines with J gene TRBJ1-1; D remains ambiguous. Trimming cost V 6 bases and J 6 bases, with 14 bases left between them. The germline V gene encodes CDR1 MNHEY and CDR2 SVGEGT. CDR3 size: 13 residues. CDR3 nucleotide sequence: TGTGCCAGCAGCCTGGCCCGAAACGCTGAAGCTTTCTTT. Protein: CASSLARNAEAFF.

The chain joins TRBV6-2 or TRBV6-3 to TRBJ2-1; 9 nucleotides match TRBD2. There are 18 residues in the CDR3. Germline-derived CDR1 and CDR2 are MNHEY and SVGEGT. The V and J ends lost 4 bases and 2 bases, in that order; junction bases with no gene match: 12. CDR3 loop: CASSFTPLVAGAYNEQFF. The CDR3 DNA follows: TGTGCCAGCAGTTTTACGCCACTAGTAGCGGGGGCCTACAATGAGCAGTTCTTC.

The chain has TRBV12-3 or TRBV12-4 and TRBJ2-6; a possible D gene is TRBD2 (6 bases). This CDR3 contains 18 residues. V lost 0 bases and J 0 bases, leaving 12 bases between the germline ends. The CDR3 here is CASSLAVGGGSGANVLTF. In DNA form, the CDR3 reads TGTGCCAGCAGTTTAGCGGTCGGGGGAGGCTCTGGGGCCAACGTCCTGACTTTC.

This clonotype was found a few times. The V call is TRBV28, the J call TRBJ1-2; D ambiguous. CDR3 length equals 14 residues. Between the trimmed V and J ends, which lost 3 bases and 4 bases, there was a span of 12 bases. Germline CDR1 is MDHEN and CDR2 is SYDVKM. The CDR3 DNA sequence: TGTGCCAGCAGTTTCCTCAAAGCGTCCTATGGCTACACCTTC. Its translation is CASSFLKASYGYTF.

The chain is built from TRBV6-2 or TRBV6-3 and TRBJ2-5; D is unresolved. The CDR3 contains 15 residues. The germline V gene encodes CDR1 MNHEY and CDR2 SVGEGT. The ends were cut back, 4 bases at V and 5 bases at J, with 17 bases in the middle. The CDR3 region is CASSFSILPRETQYF. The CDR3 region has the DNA TGTGCCAGCAGTTTTTCGATCCTGCCCAGGGAGACCCAGTACTTC.

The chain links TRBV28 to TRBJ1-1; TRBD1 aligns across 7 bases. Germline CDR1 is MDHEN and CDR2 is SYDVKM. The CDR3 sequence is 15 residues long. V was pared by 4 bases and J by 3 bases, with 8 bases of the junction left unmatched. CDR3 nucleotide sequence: TGTGCCAGCAGTTCCCCAGGACAGGTTTACACTGAAGCTTTCTTT. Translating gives CASSSPGQVYTEAFF.

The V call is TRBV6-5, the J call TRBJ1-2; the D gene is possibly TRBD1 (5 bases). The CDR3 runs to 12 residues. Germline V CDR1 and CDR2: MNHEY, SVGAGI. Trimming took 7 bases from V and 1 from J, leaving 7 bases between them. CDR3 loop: CASTDSNYGYTF. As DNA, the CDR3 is TGTGCCAGCACTGACAGTAACTATGGCTACACCTTC.

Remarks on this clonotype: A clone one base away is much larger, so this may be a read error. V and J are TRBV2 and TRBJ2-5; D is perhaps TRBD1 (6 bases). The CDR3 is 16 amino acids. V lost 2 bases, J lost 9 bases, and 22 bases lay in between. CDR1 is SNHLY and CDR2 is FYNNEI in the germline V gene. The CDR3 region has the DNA TGTGCCAGCAGTGAAATGGGGGCTAGCACTATCGGAGCCCAGTACTTC. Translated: CASSEMGASTIGAQYF.